This T cell receptor (beta chain) was captured in a study of T cell changes during pregnancy in multiple sclerosis. Only in-frame clones appear in the TCRdb table, and some are missing; sequencing was by immunoSEQ multiplex PCR. Of roughly 80,000 clones in the sample, 93% were seen once. The CDR3 extends over 14 amino acids. The trim removed 3 bases at V and 5 bases at J, leaving 6 bases unmatched. Germline values: CDR1 SGHTA, CDR2 FQGNSA. The sequence came from a female donor with multiple sclerosis, enrolled in a pregnancy study. The sequencing used peripheral blood, collected in the second trimester of pregnancy. V and J are TRBV7-2 and TRBJ2-7; 8 bases agree with TRBD2. The CDR3 reads CASSFRGGQDEQYF. The CDR3 DNA reads TGTGCCAGCAGCTTCCGGGGGGGCCAGGACGAGCAGTACTTC.